This T cell receptor (beta chain) comes out of a study of cytomegalovirus exposure and HLA in healthy donors. CDR1 and CDR2 from the germline V gene are LNHDA and SQIVND (reference sequence). The CDR3 length is 14 residues. Losses at the gene ends were 6 bases for V and 2 bases for J; bases not matched to a gene: 1. 60 Vbeta and 13 Jbeta primers were used in PCR. Generated by immunoSEQ multiplex PCR, the TCRdb table keeps only in-frame clones and is missing some. In the table there are 150,000 to 200,000 clones, roughly 68% of which are singletons. This TCR derives from a man aged 30 to 45 in good health and CMV-seropositive. Sequenced: PBMCs. The chain employs TRBV19 and TRBJ2-6; TRBD2 matches at 7 bases. CDR3 in amino acids: CASSGRTGANVLTF. In DNA form, the CDR3 reads TGTGCCAGTAGCGGGAGGACTGGGGCCAACGTCCTGACTTTC.